Shown below are 5 T cell receptor beta chains from a single sample sequenced in a study of blood T cell repertoires in COVID-19. Sequenced by immunoSEQ multiplex PCR; TCRdb stores in-frame clones only, minus some. The sample shows fewer than 250,000 clones, about 90% of them seen only once. Specimen: peripheral blood. The receptors were gathered from a woman between 65 and 79 years old with acute or convalescent COVID-19.

The chain joins TRBV7-3 to TRBJ1-6; no reliable D call. V gave up 5 bases and J gave up 14 bases, with 16 bases separating them. Germline V gene data show CDR1 as SGHTA and CDR2 as FQGTGA. The CDR3 sequence is 13 residues long. This chain's CDR3 is CASSPGGGRTLHF. DNA for the CDR3: TGTGCCAGCAGCCCGGGAGGTGGGAGGACCCTCCACTTT.

This clone was seen a handful of times. The V call is TRBV5-1, the J call TRBJ2-7; D may be TRBD2 (6 bases). Germline values: CDR1 SGHRS, CDR2 YFSETQ. V lost 4 bases to trimming and J lost 12 bases, with 8 bases between them. The CDR3 covers 9 residues. Here the CDR3 DNA reads TGCGCCAGCAGCCTGCGGGGGTACTTC. Translating it yields CASSLRGYF.

This CDR3 reads CATSEHGDRGIYGYTF. The CDR3 region has the DNA TGTGCCACCAGCGAACATGGGGACAGGGGAATATACGGCTACACCTTC. The chain uses TRBV24-1 and TRBJ1-2; 10 bases map to TRBD1. CDR3 length equals 16 residues. CDR1 is KGHDR and CDR2 is SFDVKD in the germline V gene. The J segment lost 8 bases and the V segment lost 7 bases, leaving 15 bases of the junction unmatched.

This chain connects TRBV5-1 to TRBJ2-1, with 12 bases matching TRBD1. CDR1 is SGHRS and CDR2 is YFSETQ in the germline V gene. This CDR3 has 15 residues. V was pared by 4 bases and J by 6 bases, with 5 bases of the junction left unmatched. The CDR3 DNA reads TGCGCCAGCAGCCCCGGGGACAGGGGGCTCAATGAGCAGTTCTTC. Translating it yields CASSPGDRGLNEQFF.

This clone was seen just once. The CDR3 DNA follows: TGTGCCAGCAGCCGTGCGGGGCCCCAAGAGACCCAGTACTTC. This encodes CASSRAGPQETQYF. The chain couples TRBV3-1 (or the pseudogene TRBV3-2) to TRBJ2-5; D is perhaps TRBD2 (6 bases). CDR3 length: 14 residues. Germline V gene data show CDR1 as LGHDT and CDR2 as YNNKEL (reference sequence). V was pared by 4 bases and J by 1 base, with 10 bases between.